Sequencing of this T cell receptor (beta chain) was carried out in a study of T cells in Graves' hyperthyroidism and ophthalmopathy. In the study overall: Peripheral blood specimens were obtained at initial diagnosis, prior to any treatment.

V lost 0 bases, J lost 3 bases, and 11 bases lay in between. This CDR3 comprises 15 residues. Germline CDR1 LGHNT, CDR2 FRNRAP. Active moderate-to-severe ophthalmopathy, Clinical Activity Score at least 3, NOSPECS at least 4, under 3 months' duration. Cells are PBMCs isolated from roughly 9.2 ml of fresh blood. Regions amplified from RNA transcripts were the TCR beta CDR3 regions. The TCR CDR3 first-round RT-PCR relied on the HTBI primer set. TCRdb independently ran MiXCR on the multiplex PCR reads; one entry per CDR3 protein. The sample has nearly 250,000 distinct CDR3 sequences; around 26% are singletons.

Specimen: blood. This chain joins TRBV12-5 and TRBJ1-1, with D hard to call. The clonotype originates from a woman aged 40 to 50 with Graves' ophthalmopathy. For the CDR3, the DNA is TGTGCTAGTGGTTTGGTGACGGACGGGTACACTGAAGCTTTCTTT. Translated: CASGLVTDGYTEAFF.